One and the same sample provided the 13 T cell receptor beta chains below, sequenced in a study of blood T cell repertoires in COVID-19. The method was immunoSEQ multiplex PCR; TCRdb's version includes in-frame clones alone and lacks a portion of them. The sample includes 120,000 to 150,000 clones, 85% to 90% of them seen just once. Sequencing was performed on peripheral blood. Every receptor here comes from a human donor in a cohort sampled during active COVID-19.

V gene TRBV5-6 combines with J gene TRBJ2-2; TRBD1 aligns across 9 bases. The germline V gene encodes CDR1 SGHDT and CDR2 YYEEEE. This CDR3 is built from 16 residues. Losses at the gene ends were 0 bases for V and 3 bases for J; bases not matched to a gene: 3. CDR3 region: CASSLVDRGDTGELFF. CDR3 coding DNA: TGTGCCAGCAGCTTGGTGGACAGGGGCGACACCGGGGAGCTGTTTTTT. The whole variable domain, remainder taken from reference TRBV5-6 and TRBJ2-2, is DAGVTQSPTHLIKTRGQQVTLRCSPKSGHDTVSWYQQALGQGPQFIFQYYEEEERQRGNFPDRFSGHQFPNYSSELNVNALLLGDSALYLCASSLVDRGDTGELFFGEGSRLTVL.

The chain is built from TRBV12-3 or TRBV12-4 and TRBJ1-2; D gene ambiguous. The CDR3 extends over 13 amino acids. The V and J ends lost 6 bases and 1 base respectively, with 9 bases between them. In DNA, the CDR3 is TGTGCCAGCAGCAAAACAGATAACTATGGCTACACCTTC. This gives the protein CASSKTDNYGYTF.

The gene calls are TRBV28 and TRBJ1-5; 8 bases are shared with TRBD1. The CDR3 sequence is 14 residues long. The V segment lost 6 bases and the J segment 5 bases; nucleotides outside the gene matches: 6. Germline V gene lookup returns CDR1 MDHEN and CDR2 SYDVKM. CDR3 DNA: TGTGCCAGCAGAAACAGGGGGGATTATCAGCCCCAGCATTTT. Its protein product is CASRNRGDYQPQHF.

V is TRBV7-9 and J is TRBJ1-2, with D perhaps TRBD1 (5 bases). Germline assignment: CDR1 SEHNR and CDR2 FQNEAQ (reference sequence). Trimming removed 3 bases at V and 7 bases at J, with 15 bases between. The CDR3 is 14 residues long. The CDR3 DNA follows: TGTGCCAGCAGCTTCATTGGGGGGGAAAGTGGCTACACCTTC. Translating it yields CASSFIGGESGYTF.

V usage is TRBV27 and J usage is TRBJ2-1; 9 bases match TRBD1. The CDR3 covers 15 residues. J lost 5 bases, V lost 10 bases, and 12 bases had no gene match. Germline V lookup: CDR1 MNHEY, CDR2 SMNVEV (reference sequence). The CDR3 sequence: CANTLPGQGDNEQFF. Written as DNA, the CDR3 is TGTGCCAACACTTTACCGGGACAGGGCGACAATGAGCAGTTCTTC.

The CDR3 here is CASSSANPGQGTYTF. The CDR3 region has the DNA TGCGCCAGCAGCAGCGCCAACCCGGGACAGGGGACCTACACCTTC. The chain employs TRBV5-1 and TRBJ1-2; 10 bases match TRBD1. The V gene's germline CDR1 is SGHRS and CDR2 YFSETQ. The CDR3 sequence is 15 residues long. V dropped 4 bases and J dropped 10; count of bases not matched to a gene: 13.

The V and J genes are TRBV30 and TRBJ2-5, with TRBD1 matching 10 bases. The V segment lost 0 bases and the J segment 2 bases; nucleotides outside the gene matches: 15. Germline V lookup: CDR1 GTSNPN, CDR2 SVGIG (reference sequence). The CDR3 runs 19 residues. The CDR3 sequence: CAWSVLLFGTGAKQETQYF. CDR3 nucleotides: TGTGCCTGGAGTGTATTGCTTTTCGGGACAGGGGCGAAGCAAGAGACCCAGTACTTC.

The rearrangement uses TRBV4-3 and TRBJ2-2, with 7 bases matching TRBD1. The CDR3 has 14 residues. The trim removed 4 bases at V and 4 bases at J, leaving 3 bases unmatched. Looked up from germline, CDR1 is LGHNA and CDR2 is YSLEER. The CDR3 loop reads CASSPYRGTGELFF. DNA for the CDR3: TGCGCCAGCAGCCCGTACAGGGGCACCGGGGAGCTGTTTTTT.

The V call is TRBV10-3, the J call TRBJ2-5, with D perhaps TRBD2 (5 bases). The germline V and J ends were trimmed by 5 bases and 3 bases, with 10 bases remaining between them. This CDR3 spans 13 amino acids. Germline V lookup: CDR1 ENHRY, CDR2 SYGVKD. The CDR3 loop is CAISPGLEETQYF. CDR3 bases: TGTGCCATCAGTCCCGGACTGGAAGAGACCCAGTACTTC.

The V and J genes are TRBV5-5 and TRBJ1-5; TRBD1 aligns across 8 bases. The CDR3 sequence is 17 residues long. The V and J ends lost 2 bases and 2 bases, in that order; junction bases with no gene match: 9. Germline CDR1 SGHKS, CDR2 YYEKEE (reference sequence). The CDR3 sequence is CASSLGSGGTGNQPQHF. As DNA, the CDR3 is TGTGCCAGCAGCTTAGGATCAGGGGGCACGGGCAATCAGCCCCAGCATTTT.

V is TRBV18 and J is TRBJ1-1; TRBD1 matches 9 bases. Germline V lookup: CDR1 KGHSH, CDR2 LQKENI. The CDR3 is made up of 16 amino acids. Trimming at V came to 0 bases and at J to 1 base, leaving 3 bases not matched to a gene. The CDR3 nucleotides read TGTGCCAGCTCACCACCACGGACAGGGGAGAACACTGAAGCTTTCTTT. Its protein product is CASSPPRTGENTEAFF. Full variable domain (missing parts from reference TRBV18 and TRBJ1-1): NAGVMQNPRHLVRRRGQEARLRCSPMKGHSHVYWYRQLPEEGLKFMVYLQKENIIDESGMPKERFSAEFPKEGPSILRIQQVVRGDSAAYFCASSPPRTGENTEAFFGQGTRLTVV.

The chain joins TRBV28 to TRBJ2-2; the D gene is possibly TRBD1 (6 bases). CDR1 is MDHEN, CDR2 SYDVKM, per germline. The CDR3 is 15 residues long. Trimming removed 9 bases from V and 1 base from J, with 15 bases in between. This chain's CDR3 is CASKTTGKNTGELFF. The CDR3 bases are TGTGCCAGTAAGACGACAGGAAAGAACACCGGGGAGCTGTTTTTT.

The DNA of the CDR3 is TGCAGTGCCAGTTACCCGGGACTAGCGCAAGAGACCCAGTACTTC. This sequence encodes CSASYPGLAQETQYF. This chain joins TRBV20-1 and TRBJ2-5, with 10 bases that match TRBD2. Germline trimming cut 6 bases from V and 2 bases from J; bases unmatched to any gene: 9. The CDR3 has 15 amino acids. Germline loops: CDR1 DFQATT, CDR2 SNEGSKA (reference sequence).